This T cell receptor (beta chain) was sequenced in a study of blood T cell repertoires in COVID-19. At the level of the study: T cells, B-cell-depleted T cells, or PBMCs supplied cDNA or gDNA.

V was clipped by 5 bases and J by 4 bases; unmatched bases: 13. CDR1 is GTSNPN, CDR2 SVGIG, per germline (reference sequence). This CDR3 contains 15 residues. In the source study's methods: Counts of nucleated cells, estimated from reference gene primer amplification, were obtained. Sequencing was performed with immunoSEQ multiplex PCR; in TCRdb, only in-frame clones are kept and a portion is missing. V and J calls and clone size come straight from that table; D and trimming were deduced from the DNA. This sample carries roughly 290,000 clones, 80% to 90% of them seen once, and the ten largest clones take over 2%. Cohort placement rested on clinical history that participants reported themselves. Cohort 3 donors were reported recovered after two negative PCRs, clearance, or symptom resolution.

The sample taken for sequencing was PBMCs or T cells enriched from blood (not recorded which). The chain has TRBV30 and TRBJ1-1; TRBD1 agrees at 7 bases. This sequence was found in a man between 25 and 39 years old who had recovered from COVID-19. CDR3 amino acids: CAWQTGTSRITEAFF. In nucleotides, the CDR3 is TGTGCCTGGCAGACAGGGACGAGTCGTATCACTGAAGCTTTCTTT.